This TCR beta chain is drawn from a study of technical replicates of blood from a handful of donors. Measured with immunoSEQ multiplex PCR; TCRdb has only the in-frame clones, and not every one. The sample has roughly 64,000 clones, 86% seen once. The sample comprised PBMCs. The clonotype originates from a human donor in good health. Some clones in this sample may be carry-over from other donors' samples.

This CDR3 reads CASSQWWQGANIQYF. In DNA, the CDR3 is TGCGCCAGCAGTCAATGGTGGCAGGGGGCGAACATTCAGTACTTC. The chain carries TRBV23-1 and TRBJ2-4; 8 nucleotides line up with TRBD1. TRBV23-1 is annotated as an ORF whose role is uncertain. This CDR3 comprises 15 residues. Germline trimming cut 1 base from V and 7 bases from J; bases unmatched to any gene: 6.